The rows below give T cell receptor beta chains drawn from one sample of a study of cytomegalovirus exposure and HLA in healthy donors. Here immunoSEQ multiplex PCR was the method, and the copy in TCRdb shows in-frame clones only, minus some. The sample records approximately 170,000 clones, roughly 72% being singletons. Sequencing used PBMCs. These receptors were collected from a middle-aged man in good health and CMV-seronegative. The CDR3 runs from the conserved cysteine through the conserved F or W. The D gene is left open where the match is weak. Size values are once, few and many counts, or a class for expanded clones, and some rows have none.

j_gene: TRBJ1-2
abundance: -
d_gene: -
v_gene: TRBV28
CDR3nt: TGTGCCAGCAGTTTAAGCCAGGGCCGCCGAGTTACCTATGGCTACACCTTC
CDR3aa: CASSLSQGRRVTYGYTF

j_gene: TRBJ2-3
abundance: -
d_gene: TRBD2
v_gene: TRBV7-8
CDR3nt: TGTGCCAGCAGCTCCGGGACTAGCGGAAGCACAGATACGCAGTATTTT
CDR3aa: CASSSGTSGSTDTQYF

j_gene: TRBJ1-1
abundance: -
d_gene: -
v_gene: TRBV6-5
CDR3nt: TGTGCCAGCAGTTACGGGCGGGGGACTGAAGCTTTCTTT
CDR3aa: CASSYGRGTEAFF

j_gene: TRBJ2-1
abundance: -
d_gene: TRBD2
v_gene: TRBV25-1
CDR3nt: TGTGCCAGCAGTGTAACGGGAGGAGGTCAGAGAAATGAGCAGTTCTTC
CDR3aa: CASSVTGGGQRNEQFF

j_gene: TRBJ1-5
abundance: -
d_gene: -
v_gene: TRBV27
CDR3nt: TGTGCCAGCAGTTTGGGAGGATTAAACAATCAGCCCCAGCATTTT
CDR3aa: CASSLGGLNNQPQHF

j_gene: TRBJ2-1
abundance: -
d_gene: TRBD2
v_gene: TRBV14
CDR3nt: TGTGCCAGCAGCCAATCGTTCGGACTAGCGGGACATGAGCAGTTCTTC
CDR3aa: CASSQSFGLAGHEQFF

j_gene: TRBJ2-3
abundance: -
d_gene: -
v_gene: TRBV14
CDR3nt: TGTGCCAGCAGCCTTATCCCAGGGTCAGATACGCAGTATTTT
CDR3aa: CASSLIPGSDTQYF

j_gene: TRBJ1-1
abundance: -
d_gene: -
v_gene: TRBV4-1
CDR3nt: TGCGCCAGCAGCCACTTGGGACGGGACAATACATACACTGAAGCTTTCTTT
CDR3aa: CASSHLGRDNTYTEAFF

j_gene: TRBJ1-6
abundance: few
d_gene: -
v_gene: TRBV6-4
CDR3nt: TGTGCCAGCAGTACCGACCCTGCAGGTGGAGGTTCACCCCTCCACTTT
CDR3aa: CASSTDPAGGGSPLHF

j_gene: TRBJ2-7
abundance: -
d_gene: TRBD1
v_gene: TRBV4-1
CDR3nt: TGCGCCAGCAGCCAGACCGGGGACAGGGGCGAGCAGTACTTC
CDR3aa: CASSQTGDRGEQYF

j_gene: TRBJ1-6
abundance: -
d_gene: -
v_gene: TRBV18
CDR3nt: TGTGCCAGCTCAGAGGTTGATTCACCCCTCCACTTT
CDR3aa: CASSEVDSPLHF

j_gene: TRBJ2-3
abundance: -
d_gene: -
v_gene: TRBV9
CDR3nt: TGTGCCAGCAGCGCTCGGGGGAGCCTCACAGATACGCAGTATTTT
CDR3aa: CASSARGSLTDTQYF

j_gene: TRBJ1-5
abundance: -
d_gene: -
v_gene: TRBV29-1
CDR3nt: TGCAGCGTTGTGCCCCGGTCAGGCCAGCCCCAGCATTTT
CDR3aa: CSVVPRSGQPQHF

j_gene: TRBJ1-2
abundance: -
d_gene: TRBD1
v_gene: TRBV19
CDR3nt: TGTGCCAGTAATGACAGGGGGCGAAACTATGGCTACACCTTC
CDR3aa: CASNDRGRNYGYTF

j_gene: TRBJ2-2
abundance: -
d_gene: TRBD1
v_gene: TRBV5-1
CDR3nt: TGCGCCAGCAGCTTCCGGACAGGGCAGAACACCGGGGAGCTGTTTTTT
CDR3aa: CASSFRTGQNTGELFF

j_gene: TRBJ2-5
abundance: -
d_gene: TRBD1
v_gene: TRBV7-9
CDR3nt: TGTGCCAGCAGCGCCGACAGGGGGAGAGAGACCCAGTACTTC
CDR3aa: CASSADRGRETQYF

j_gene: TRBJ2-7
abundance: -
d_gene: -
v_gene: TRBV29-1
CDR3nt: TGCAGCGTTGTAGGGGCTTCCTACGAGCAGTACTTC
CDR3aa: CSVVGASYEQYF

j_gene: TRBJ1-2
abundance: -
d_gene: TRBD1
v_gene: TRBV19
CDR3nt: TGTGCCAGTACCCTGGCCCCGACAGGGCCCGGCTACACCTTC
CDR3aa: CASTLAPTGPGYTF

j_gene: TRBJ2-7
abundance: once
d_gene: TRBD2
v_gene: TRBV19
CDR3nt: TGTGCCAGTAGTGGTATAGCGGGAGTCCACGAGCAGTACTTC
CDR3aa: CASSGIAGVHEQYF

j_gene: TRBJ2-1
abundance: -
d_gene: TRBD2
v_gene: TRBV29-1
CDR3nt: TGCAGCGTTGAATGGAGCGGGGGAAGCTCCTACAATGAGCAGTTCTTC
CDR3aa: CSVEWSGGSSYNEQFF

j_gene: TRBJ2-7
abundance: -
d_gene: -
v_gene: TRBV7-9
CDR3nt: TGTGCCAGCAGCTTAGGGTCCGGGACTGCTTCCTACGAGCAGTACTTC
CDR3aa: CASSLGSGTASYEQYF

j_gene: TRBJ1-2
abundance: few
d_gene: -
v_gene: TRBV9
CDR3nt: TGTGCCAGCAGCGTCTTTTGGCGGGGCGGTAACTATGGCTACACCTTC
CDR3aa: CASSVFWRGGNYGYTF

j_gene: TRBJ1-4
abundance: -
d_gene: -
v_gene: TRBV5-8
CDR3nt: TGTGCCAGCAGCTTGGCGGGGAGGACTAATGAAAAACTGTTTTTT
CDR3aa: CASSLAGRTNEKLFF

j_gene: TRBJ2-1
abundance: -
d_gene: -
v_gene: TRBV5-1
CDR3nt: TGCGCCAGCAGCCCCCCGCAAGCCGCCTCCTACAATGAGCAGTTCTTC
CDR3aa: CASSPPQAASYNEQFF

j_gene: TRBJ2-3
abundance: -
d_gene: -
v_gene: TRBV6-1
CDR3nt: TGTGCCAGCAGTCGGTCAAGCGCAGACACAGATACGCAGTATTTT
CDR3aa: CASSRSSADTDTQYF

j_gene: TRBJ1-2
abundance: -
d_gene: -
v_gene: TRBV29-1
CDR3nt: TGCAGCGTTGACAGTGATCAAAACTATGGCTACACCTTC
CDR3aa: CSVDSDQNYGYTF

j_gene: TRBJ1-5
abundance: -
d_gene: -
v_gene: TRBV27
CDR3nt: TGTGCCAGCAGTCCCGACAGACTTTATAGCAATCAGCCCCAGCATTTT
CDR3aa: CASSPDRLYSNQPQHF

j_gene: TRBJ2-1
abundance: -
d_gene: -
v_gene: TRBV14
CDR3nt: TGTGCCAGCAGCATCGACCTAGCGCCGAGCTCCTACAATGAGCAGTTCTTC
CDR3aa: CASSIDLAPSSYNEQFF

j_gene: TRBJ2-2
abundance: -
d_gene: -
v_gene: TRBV13
CDR3nt: TGTGCCAGCAGCTTAGTTCGTTCCGGGGAGCTGTTTTTT
CDR3aa: CASSLVRSGELFF

j_gene: TRBJ1-5
abundance: -
d_gene: -
v_gene: TRBV30
CDR3nt: TGTGCCTGGAGTGTACAGGATAATCAGCCCCAGCATTTT
CDR3aa: CAWSVQDNQPQHF

j_gene: TRBJ2-7
abundance: -
d_gene: TRBD1
v_gene: TRBV6-1
CDR3nt: TGTGCCAGCAGCGGGACAGACATCTACGAGCAGTACTTC
CDR3aa: CASSGTDIYEQYF

j_gene: TRBJ2-2
abundance: -
d_gene: -
v_gene: TRBV30
CDR3nt: TGTGCCTGGGGGAGAGGGGGCACCGGGGAGCTGTTTTTT
CDR3aa: CAWGRGGTGELFF

j_gene: TRBJ2-1
abundance: -
d_gene: -
v_gene: TRBV4-1
CDR3nt: TGCGCCAGCAGCCAAGTTTACAGGAGCTCCTACAATGAGCAGTTCTTC
CDR3aa: CASSQVYRSSYNEQFF

j_gene: TRBJ1-3
abundance: -
d_gene: -
v_gene: TRBV28
CDR3nt: TGTGCCAGCCTAAGAGTTGGAAACACCATATATTTT
CDR3aa: CASLRVGNTIYF

j_gene: TRBJ2-1
abundance: -
d_gene: -
v_gene: TRBV7-9
CDR3nt: TGTGCCAGCAGCTTTCCCGGCTACAATGAGCAGTTCTTC
CDR3aa: CASSFPGYNEQFF

j_gene: TRBJ2-3
abundance: -
d_gene: TRBD2
v_gene: TRBV7-6
CDR3nt: TGTGCCAGCAGCTTACAGCTAGCGGGAGCAGATACGCAGTATTTT
CDR3aa: CASSLQLAGADTQYF

j_gene: TRBJ1-4
abundance: -
d_gene: TRBD1
v_gene: TRBV7-9
CDR3nt: TGTGCCAGTACAGGGGCGGTTGAAAAACTGTTTTTT
CDR3aa: CASTGAVEKLFF

j_gene: TRBJ1-2
abundance: few
d_gene: TRBD1
v_gene: TRBV9
CDR3nt: TGTGCCAGCAGCGTAGGACAGGGGGTCGACTATGGCTACACCTTC
CDR3aa: CASSVGQGVDYGYTF

j_gene: TRBJ1-2
abundance: -
d_gene: -
v_gene: TRBV9
CDR3nt: TGTGCCAGCAGCGTAGAGCCCACGGGTGGATATGGCTACACCTTC
CDR3aa: CASSVEPTGGYGYTF

j_gene: TRBJ1-1
abundance: -
d_gene: -
v_gene: TRBV7-2
CDR3nt: TGTGCCAGCAGAACAAGGGGGTCGAACACTGAAGCTTTCTTT
CDR3aa: CASRTRGSNTEAFF

j_gene: TRBJ2-1
abundance: -
d_gene: -
v_gene: TRBV5-5
CDR3nt: TGTGCCAGCAGCTTGGACATCTACAATGAGCAGTTCTTC
CDR3aa: CASSLDIYNEQFF

j_gene: TRBJ1-1
abundance: -
d_gene: TRBD1
v_gene: TRBV5-1
CDR3nt: TGCGCCAGCAGCTTCATGGGACAGGGGAACACTGAAGCTTTCTTT
CDR3aa: CASSFMGQGNTEAFF

j_gene: TRBJ2-1
abundance: -
d_gene: -
v_gene: TRBV14
CDR3nt: TGTGCCAGCAGCCAAGTGCGGGGGCGAGACAATGAGCAGTTCTTC
CDR3aa: CASSQVRGRDNEQFF

j_gene: TRBJ2-2
abundance: -
d_gene: TRBD1
v_gene: TRBV5-1
CDR3nt: TGCGCCAGCAGGGTTGGACAGGGCTCGGCCGGGGAGCTGTTTTTT
CDR3aa: CASRVGQGSAGELFF